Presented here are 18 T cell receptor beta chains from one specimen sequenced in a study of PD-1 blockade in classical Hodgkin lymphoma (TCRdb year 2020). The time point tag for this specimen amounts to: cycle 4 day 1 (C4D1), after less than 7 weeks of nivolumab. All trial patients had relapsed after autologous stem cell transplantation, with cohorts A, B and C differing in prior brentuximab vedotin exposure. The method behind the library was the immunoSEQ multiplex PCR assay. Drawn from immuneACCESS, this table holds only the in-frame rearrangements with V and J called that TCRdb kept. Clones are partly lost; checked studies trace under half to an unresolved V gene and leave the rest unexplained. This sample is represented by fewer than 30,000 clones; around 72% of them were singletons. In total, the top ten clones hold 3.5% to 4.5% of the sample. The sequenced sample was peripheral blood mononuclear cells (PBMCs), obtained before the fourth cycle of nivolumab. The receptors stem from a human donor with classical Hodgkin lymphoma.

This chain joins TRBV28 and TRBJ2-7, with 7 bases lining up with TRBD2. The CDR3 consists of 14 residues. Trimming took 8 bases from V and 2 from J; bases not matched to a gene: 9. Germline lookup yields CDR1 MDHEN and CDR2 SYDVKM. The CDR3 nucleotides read TGTGCCAGCGCCTGGACTAGTTCCGCCTACGAGCAGTACTTC. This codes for CASAWTSSAYEQYF.

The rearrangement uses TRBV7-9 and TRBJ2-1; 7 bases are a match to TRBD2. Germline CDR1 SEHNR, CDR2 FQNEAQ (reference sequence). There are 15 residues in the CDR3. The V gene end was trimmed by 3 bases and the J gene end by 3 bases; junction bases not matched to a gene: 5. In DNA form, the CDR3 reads TGTGCCAGCAGCTTCGCTAGCGGCCTCTACAATGAGCAGTTCTTC. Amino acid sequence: CASSFASGLYNEQFF. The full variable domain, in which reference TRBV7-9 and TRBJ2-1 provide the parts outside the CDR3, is DTGVSQNPRHKITKRGQNVTFRCDPISEHNRLYWYRQTLGQGPEFLTYFQNEAQLEKSRLLSDRFSAERPKGSFSTLEIQRTEQGDSAMYLCASSFASGLYNEQFFGPGTRLTVL.

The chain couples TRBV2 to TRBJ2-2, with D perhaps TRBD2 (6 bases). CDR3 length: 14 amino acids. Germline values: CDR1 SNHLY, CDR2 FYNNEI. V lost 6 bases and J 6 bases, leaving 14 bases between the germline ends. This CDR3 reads CASRRRERAGELFF. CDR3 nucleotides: TGTGCCAGCAGGAGACGGGAGAGGGCCGGGGAGCTGTTTTTT.

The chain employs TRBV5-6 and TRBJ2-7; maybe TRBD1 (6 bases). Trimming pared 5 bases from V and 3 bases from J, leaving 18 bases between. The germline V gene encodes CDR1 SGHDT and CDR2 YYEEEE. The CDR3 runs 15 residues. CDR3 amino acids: CASSARRQGIYEQYF. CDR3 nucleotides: TGTGCCAGCAGTGCTCGGCGGCAGGGGATCTACGAGCAGTACTTC.

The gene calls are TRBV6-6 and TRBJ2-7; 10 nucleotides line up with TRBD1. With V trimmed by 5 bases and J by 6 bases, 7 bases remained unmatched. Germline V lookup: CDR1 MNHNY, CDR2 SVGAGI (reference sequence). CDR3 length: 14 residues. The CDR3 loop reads CASSIRDRGLEQYF. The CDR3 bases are TGTGCCAGCAGTATCCGGGACAGGGGTCTCGAGCAGTACTTC.

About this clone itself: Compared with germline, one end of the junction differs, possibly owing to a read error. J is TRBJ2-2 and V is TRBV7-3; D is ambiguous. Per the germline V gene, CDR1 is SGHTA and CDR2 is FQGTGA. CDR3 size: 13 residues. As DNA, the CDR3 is TGTGCCGGCAGCCCTCAGCAACCCGGGGAGCTGTTTTTT. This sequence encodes CAGSPQQPGELFF. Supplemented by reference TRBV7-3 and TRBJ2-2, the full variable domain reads GAGVSQTPSNKVTEKGKYVELRCDPISGHTALYWYRQSLGQGPEFLIYFQGTGAADDSGLPNDRFFAVRPEGSVSTLKIQRTERGDSAVYLCAGSPQQPGELFFGEGSRLTVL.

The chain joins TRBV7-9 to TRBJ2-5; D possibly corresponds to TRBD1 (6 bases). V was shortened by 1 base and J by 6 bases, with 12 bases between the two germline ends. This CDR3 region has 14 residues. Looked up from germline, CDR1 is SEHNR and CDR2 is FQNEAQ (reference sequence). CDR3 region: CASSLEGGLKTQYF. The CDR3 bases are TGTGCCAGCAGCTTAGAAGGGGGATTGAAGACCCAGTACTTC.

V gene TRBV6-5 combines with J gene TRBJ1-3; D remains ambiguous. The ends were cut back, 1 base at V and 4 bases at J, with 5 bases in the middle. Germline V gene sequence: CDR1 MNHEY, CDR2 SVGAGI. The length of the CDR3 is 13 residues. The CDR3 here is CASSYYVGNTIYF. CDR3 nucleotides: TGTGCCAGCAGTTACTACGTGGGAAACACCATATATTTT.

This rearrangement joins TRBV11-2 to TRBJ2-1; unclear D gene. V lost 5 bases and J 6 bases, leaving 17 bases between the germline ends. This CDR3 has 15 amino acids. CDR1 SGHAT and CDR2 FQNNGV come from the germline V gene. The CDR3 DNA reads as TGTGCCAGCAGCCCCTTCCCACTCGTGGCCAATGAGCAGTTCTTC. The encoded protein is CASSPFPLVANEQFF.

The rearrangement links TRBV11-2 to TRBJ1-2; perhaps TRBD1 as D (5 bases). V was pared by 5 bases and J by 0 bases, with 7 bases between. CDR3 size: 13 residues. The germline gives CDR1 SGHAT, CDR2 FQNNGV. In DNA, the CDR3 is TGTGCCAGCAGCGTGACAGCTAACTATGGCTACACCTTC. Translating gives CASSVTANYGYTF.

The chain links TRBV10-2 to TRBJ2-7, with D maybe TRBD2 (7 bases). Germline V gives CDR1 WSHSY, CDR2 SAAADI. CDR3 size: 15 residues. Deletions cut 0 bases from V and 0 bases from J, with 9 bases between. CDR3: CASSESRGGSYEQYF. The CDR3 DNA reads TGCGCCAGCAGTGAGTCGAGGGGGGGCTCCTACGAGCAGTACTTC.

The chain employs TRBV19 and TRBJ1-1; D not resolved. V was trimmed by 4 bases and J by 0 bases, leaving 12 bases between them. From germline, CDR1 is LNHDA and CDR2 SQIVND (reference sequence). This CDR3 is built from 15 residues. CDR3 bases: TGTGCCAGTAGTAGTACAGTGCCCTTGAACACTGAAGCTTTCTTT. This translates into CASSSTVPLNTEAFF.

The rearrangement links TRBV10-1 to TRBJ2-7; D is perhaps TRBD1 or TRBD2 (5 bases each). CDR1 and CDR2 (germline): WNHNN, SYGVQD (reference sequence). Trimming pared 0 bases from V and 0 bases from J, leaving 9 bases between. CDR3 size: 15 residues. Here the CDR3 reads CASSESMGDSYEQYF. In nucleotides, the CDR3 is TGCGCCAGCAGTGAGTCGATGGGGGACTCCTACGAGCAGTACTTC.

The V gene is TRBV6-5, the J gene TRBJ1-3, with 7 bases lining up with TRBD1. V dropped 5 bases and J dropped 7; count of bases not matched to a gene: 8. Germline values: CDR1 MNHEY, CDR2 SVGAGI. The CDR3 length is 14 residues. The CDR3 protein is CASSPGTVINTIYF. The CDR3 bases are TGTGCCAGCAGTCCCGGGACAGTTATTAACACCATATATTTT.

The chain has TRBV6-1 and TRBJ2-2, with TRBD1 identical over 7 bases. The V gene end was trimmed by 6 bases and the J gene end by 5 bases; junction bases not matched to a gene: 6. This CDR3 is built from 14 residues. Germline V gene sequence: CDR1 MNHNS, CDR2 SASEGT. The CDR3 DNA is TGTGCCAGCAGGGGGGACAGCTATACCGGGGAGCTGTTTTTT. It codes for CASRGDSYTGELFF.

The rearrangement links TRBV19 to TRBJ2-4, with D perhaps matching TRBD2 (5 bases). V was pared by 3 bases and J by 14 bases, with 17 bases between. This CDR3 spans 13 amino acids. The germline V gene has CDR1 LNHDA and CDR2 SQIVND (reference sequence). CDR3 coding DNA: TGTGCCAGTAGTATCGGCCTCGGGCGGGCGGAGTACTTC. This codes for CASSIGLGRAEYF.

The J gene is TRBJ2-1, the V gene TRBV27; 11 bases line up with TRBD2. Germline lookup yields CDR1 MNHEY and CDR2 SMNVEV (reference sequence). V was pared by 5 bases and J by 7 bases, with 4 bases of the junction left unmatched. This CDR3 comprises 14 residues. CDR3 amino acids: CASSTGTSGNEQFF. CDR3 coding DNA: TGTGCCAGCAGTACCGGGACTAGCGGTAATGAGCAGTTCTTC.

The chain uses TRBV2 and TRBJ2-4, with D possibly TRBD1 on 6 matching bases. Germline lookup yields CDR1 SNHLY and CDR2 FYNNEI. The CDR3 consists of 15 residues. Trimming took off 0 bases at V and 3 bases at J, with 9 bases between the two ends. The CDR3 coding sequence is TGTGCCAGCAGTGAAGCTCGGACAGTCAAAAACATTCAGTACTTC. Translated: CASSEARTVKNIQYF.